This T cell receptor beta chain stems from a study of T cells expressing NK-cell markers. Study-level information: Source material for TCR beta repertoires consisted of sorted CD3+CD56+NKG2C+, CD3+CD56+NKG2C- and CD3+CD56-NKG2C+ T cells.

Using the 5' RACE reads, TCRdb records one entry per CDR3 protein without DNA. This listing includes about 400,000 distinct CDR3 sequences. From germline, CDR1 is MDHEN and CDR2 SYDVKM. This CDR3 contains 13 residues. The TCR comes from a woman between 50 and 59 years old in good health. Sequenced material: blood T cells: a sorted CD56 or NKG2C T cell subset, CD4+ or CD8+ T cells, or bulk PBMC T cells (not recorded which). This rearrangement joins TRBV28 to TRBJ2-5; the D call of TRBD1 rests on TCRdb alone, since no DNA is present to check it. The CDR3 loop is CASSARGEETQYF.